Each of the 17 T cell receptor beta chains below was sequenced from the same sample in a study of T cell responses to AZD1222 COVID-19 vaccine. Libraries were prepared by immunoSEQ multiplex PCR; TCRdb keeps only in-frame clonotypes and omits some of them. The repertoire holds about 84,000 clones, with approximately 83% as singletons. The sample in question was peripheral blood, obtained 28 days after the second AZD1222 dose. All receptors derive from an adult who received the AZD1222 COVID-19 vaccine.

This rearrangement joins TRBV5-5 to TRBJ1-2; TRBD1 aligns across 8 bases. V shed 0 bases and J 4 bases; nucleotides not matched to a gene: 5. Germline CDR1 SGHKS, CDR2 YYEKEE (reference sequence). The CDR3 spans 15 residues. The CDR3 DNA reads as TGTGCCAGCAGCTTGGCCCCAGGGGGCGGCTATGGCTACACCTTC. Encoded protein: CASSLAPGGGYGYTF.

This clone is labeled medium-sized. The rearrangement uses TRBV5-1 and TRBJ2-2, with unresolved D. The ends were cut back, 4 bases at V and 4 bases at J, with 14 bases in the middle. The CDR3 sequence is 15 residues long. CDR1 is SGHRS and CDR2 is YFSETQ in the germline V gene. This chain's CDR3 is CASSDLAGRTGELFF. The CDR3, as DNA: TGCGCCAGCAGCGACCTGGCTGGTCGCACCGGGGAGCTGTTTTTT. The whole variable domain, remainder taken from reference TRBV5-1 and TRBJ2-2, is KAGVTQTPRYLIKTRGQQVTLSCSPISGHRSVSWYQQTPGQGLQFLFEYFSETQRNKGNFPGRFSGRQFSNSRSEMNVSTLELGDSALYLCASSDLAGRTGELFFGEGSRLTVL.

The chain has TRBV5-1 and TRBJ1-2; 8 bases fit TRBD1. J gave up 8 bases and V 4 bases, and 4 bases lay outside the gene matches. This CDR3 contains 12 residues. Germline V gives CDR1 SGHRS, CDR2 YFSETQ. The CDR3 bases are TGCGCCAGCAGCCAAGGACAGGGCGGCTACACCTTC. Its protein is CASSQGQGGYTF. The full variable domain, in which reference TRBV5-1 and TRBJ1-2 provide the parts outside the CDR3, is KAGVTQTPRYLIKTRGQQVTLSCSPISGHRSVSWYQQTPGQGLQFLFEYFSETQRNKGNFPGRFSGRQFSNSRSEMNVSTLELGDSALYLCASSQGQGGYTFGSGTRLTVV.

The chain links TRBV7-8 to TRBJ1-2; D may be TRBD1 (6 bases). The CDR3 has 14 residues. V was pared by 5 bases and J by 5 bases, with 15 bases between. Germline CDR1 reads SGHVS; CDR2 reads FQNEAQ. CDR3 sequence reads: CASSPDRSIYGYTF. In DNA form, the CDR3 reads TGTGCCAGCAGCCCCGACAGGAGCATTTATGGCTACACCTTC.

The chain recombines TRBV5-4 with TRBJ2-1; D possibly corresponds to TRBD2 (5 bases). The germline V and J ends were trimmed by 0 bases and 6 bases, with 10 bases remaining between them. The CDR3 runs 14 residues. Per the germline V gene, CDR1 is SGHNT and CDR2 is YYREEE (reference sequence). The CDR3 spells CASSLGTGFNEQFF. CDR3 bases: TGTGCCAGCAGCTTGGGAACGGGATTCAATGAGCAGTTCTTC.

This clone was counted only a few times. The chain is built from TRBV9 and TRBJ2-7; D possibly corresponds to TRBD2 (5 bases). Germline-derived CDR1 and CDR2 are SGDLS and YYNGEE. The CDR3 length is 16 residues. Trimming shortened V by 0 bases and J by 6 bases, and 19 bases separated the two germline ends. CDR3 coding DNA: TGTGCCAGCAGCGTAGACTCTAGGACTGAAGAACTCGAGCAGTACTTC. Translation: CASSVDSRTEELEQYF.

This chain links TRBV11-2 with TRBJ2-2; 10 bases match TRBD2. Per germline, CDR1 SGHAT and CDR2 FQNNGV. Trimming removed 5 bases from V and 2 bases from J; junction bases left unmatched: 5. The CDR3 loop spans 16 amino acids. CDR3 amino acids: CASSRGTSANTGELFF. As DNA, the CDR3 is TGTGCCAGCAGCCGCGGGACTAGCGCTAACACCGGGGAGCTGTTTTTT.

The genes are TRBV11-2 and TRBJ2-1; D uncertain. V lost 2 bases and J 6 bases, leaving 8 bases between the germline ends. The CDR3 has 13 residues. Germline V gene lookup returns CDR1 SGHAT and CDR2 FQNNGV. For the CDR3, the DNA is TGTGCCAGCAGCTTACCAGGTGGCAATGAGCAGTTCTTC. Residues: CASSLPGGNEQFF.

V gene TRBV3-1 (or the pseudogene TRBV3-2) combines with J gene TRBJ1-5; 8 bases are a match to TRBD1. Germline V gene lookup returns CDR1 LGHDT and CDR2 YNNKEL (reference sequence). The CDR3 is 14 residues long. J gave up 9 bases and V 1 base, and 5 bases lay outside the gene matches. The CDR3 loop is CASSQGQGIWPQHF. The CDR3 DNA follows: TGTGCCAGCAGCCAAGGACAGGGGATTTGGCCCCAGCATTTT.

The J gene is TRBJ2-5, the V gene TRBV5-6; TRBD1 aligns across 7 bases. Germline V CDR1 and CDR2: SGHDT, YYEEEE. The CDR3 covers 13 residues. V lost 2 bases to trimming and J lost 3 bases; unmatched junction nucleotides: 1. In nucleotides, the CDR3 is TGTGCCAGCAGCTTTGGGACAGAAGAGACCCAGTACTTC. Its translation: CASSFGTEETQYF.

The rearrangement uses TRBV3-1 (or the pseudogene TRBV3-2) and TRBJ2-2; a possible D gene is TRBD1 (5 bases). CDR3 length: 16 amino acids. CDR1 and CDR2 (germline): LGHDT, YNNKEL (reference sequence). Deletions cut 6 bases from V and 0 bases from J, with 14 bases between. The CDR3 nucleotides read TGTGCCAGCAGTCAAACGACAGTTACGAACACCGGGGAGCTGTTTTTT. Protein product: CASSQTTVTNTGELFF.

The chain combines TRBV5-1 with TRBJ2-7, with D tentatively TRBD2 (5 bases). Germline CDR1 is SGHRS and CDR2 is YFSETQ. CDR3 length: 14 amino acids. V was shortened by 4 bases and J by 4 bases, with 15 bases between the two germline ends. This CDR3 reads CASSRGEGGYEQYF. The DNA of the CDR3 is TGCGCCAGCAGCCGTGGAGAGGGTGGGTACGAGCAGTACTTC.

The rearrangement links TRBV6-2 or TRBV6-3 to TRBJ2-1, with a tentative D call TRBD2 (5 bases). Germline CDR1 and CDR2: MNHEY and SVGEGT. Trimming shortened V by 5 bases and J by 2 bases, and 13 bases separated the two germline ends. The CDR3 spans 15 residues. CDR3 in DNA: TGTGCCAGCAGTCAAGTCGGGAAAACCTACAATGAGCAGTTCTTC. The encoded protein is CASSQVGKTYNEQFF.

The rearrangement uses TRBV29-1 and TRBJ2-7; 11 bases line up with TRBD2. Germline lookup yields CDR1 SQVTM and CDR2 ANQGSEA. Germline trimming cut 7 bases from V and 0 bases from J; bases unmatched to any gene: 5. The CDR3 is 14 amino acids. The CDR3 nucleotides read TGCAGCGCCAGGGGACTAGCGGACTCCTACGAGCAGTACTTC. Protein product: CSARGLADSYEQYF.

The rearrangement joins TRBV7-9 to TRBJ1-4, with 9 bases identical to TRBD1. The CDR3 is 16 residues long. The junction had 11 bases not matched to a gene; V was cut back by 5 bases and J by 7 bases. Germline loops: CDR1 SEHNR, CDR2 FQNEAQ (reference sequence). The CDR3 nucleotides are TGTGCCAGCAGCCTCGGTGACAGGGGGATTACTGAAAAACTGTTTTTT. This gives the protein CASSLGDRGITEKLFF.

V gene TRBV13 combines with J gene TRBJ2-5; no clear D gene. CDR3 size: 10 residues. Trimming took off 5 bases at V and 5 bases at J, with 3 bases between the two ends. The germline gives CDR1 PRHDT, CDR2 FYEKMQ (reference sequence). CDR3 in amino acids: CASSPETQYF. CDR3 in DNA: TGTGCCAGCAGCCCGGAGACCCAGTACTTC.

The V call is TRBV14, the J call TRBJ1-6; no clear D gene. The CDR3 sequence is 14 residues long. The V end lost 0 bases, the J end lost 7 bases, and 7 bases lay between the germline ends. Germline loops: CDR1 SGHDN, CDR2 FVKESK. CDR3: CASSQDGGNSPLHF. CDR3 sequence (DNA): TGTGCCAGCAGCCAAGATGGAGGGAATTCACCCCTCCACTTT.